One sample yielded the 7 T cell receptor beta chains listed below, sequenced in a study of Graves' ophthalmopathy and Graves' hyperthyroidism. Amplification from RNA transcripts yielded the TCR beta CDR3 regions. Amplification began with first-round RT-PCR using HTBI primers, then second-round multiplex PCR was performed. A single record per CDR3 protein comes from TCRdb applying MiXCR to the multiplex PCR reads. The table shows about 23,000 distinct CDR3 sequences, with 45% to 60% occurring only once. The sample consisted of peripheral blood. The receptors stem from an adult woman with stable Graves' hyperthyroidism.

The chain recombines TRBV28 with TRBJ2-7; D might be TRBD2 (5 bases). The ends were cut back, 2 bases at V and 3 bases at J, with 14 bases in the middle. Germline lookup yields CDR1 MDHEN and CDR2 SYDVKM. CDR3 length: 15 amino acids. In DNA form, the CDR3 reads TGTGCCAGCAGTTTAAGGACTCCGGTAGGCTACGAGCAGTACTTC. It yields the protein CASSLRTPVGYEQYF.

This clonotype has at least ten counts. This may be a read error, as it is one base from a much larger clone. The chain carries TRBV9 and TRBJ2-5; D possibly corresponds to TRBD2 (6 bases). The CDR3 loop spans 15 amino acids. Germline CDR1 reads SGDLS; CDR2 reads YYNGEE. V lost 3 bases and J lost 1, with 13 bases in between. The CDR3 protein is CASSGGTRGQETQYF. CDR3 DNA sequence: TGTGCCAGCAGCGGCGGGACCCGGGGCCAAGAGACCCAGTACTTC.

This clonotype was observed at least ten times. CDR3 in amino acids: CASKPQRSYWHF. CDR3 coding DNA: TGTGCCAGCAAACCTCAGCGTTCCTACTGGCATTTT. The J gene is TRBJ1-5, the V gene TRBV28; no reliable D call. The CDR3 is 12 residues long. Germline V lookup: CDR1 MDHEN, CDR2 SYDVKM. The V end was cut by 7 bases, the J end by 15 bases, with 19 bases between.

The rearrangement links TRBV7-2 to TRBJ2-7, with D possibly matching TRBD2 (6 bases). Germline V lookup: CDR1 SGHTA, CDR2 FQGNSA. With 9 bases removed from V and 4 bases from J, the gap between germline ends came to 13 bases. The CDR3 length is 12 residues. CDR3 DNA: TGTGCCAGGGCGAGCGCGGGGTACGAGCAGTACTTC. This sequence encodes CARASAGYEQYF.

This clonotype has at least ten counts. The chain has TRBV30 and TRBJ2-3; tentatively, D is TRBD1 or TRBD2 (5 bases each). CDR1 is GTSNPN and CDR2 is SVGIG in the germline V gene (reference sequence). The CDR3 is 17 amino acids. Trimming removed 1 base from V and 1 base from J, with 18 bases in between. The chain's CDR3 is CAWSAGQGRRGTDTQYF. CDR3 sequence (DNA): TGTGCCTGGAGTGCGGGGCAGGGCCGCCGAGGCACAGATACGCAGTATTTT.

V usage is TRBV19 and J usage is TRBJ1-5; no clear D gene. Deletions cut 4 bases from V and 11 bases from J, with 15 bases between. Germline lookup yields CDR1 LNHDA and CDR2 SQIVND (reference sequence). CDR3 length equals 13 residues. The CDR3 loop reads CASSTLLKETQHF. DNA for the CDR3: TGTGCCAGTAGTACCCTTTTAAAAGAGACCCAGCATTTT.

As to this clonotype: This CDR3 is missing its conserved last phenylalanine or tryptophan, likely due to a read error. The limits of the CDR3 on the DNA are not certain, so only TCRdb's listed CDR3 is given. This chain uses TRBV5-1 with TRBJ1-1; the table assigns TRBD1, which was not confirmed against the DNA. Germline lookup yields CDR1 SGHRS and CDR2 YFSETQ. The CDR3 is 9 amino acids in total, end residues counted. CDR3 sequence reads: CASSPGTYS.